The clone carrying this T cell receptor beta chain has more than one count but fewer than ten. This specimen belongs to a study of technical replicates of blood from several donors. This table comes from immunoSEQ multiplex PCR, and its TCRdb copy is limited to in-frame clones, with some not included. The table lists roughly 14,000 clones, approximately 88% of them singletons, with roughly a tenth in the top ten. The V segment lost 3 bases and the J segment 0 bases; nucleotides outside the gene matches: 1. The CDR3 consists of 15 residues. CDR1 is KGHSH and CDR2 is LQKENI in the germline V gene. The clonotype was recovered from a human donor in good health. Sample: PBMCs. The chain uses TRBV18 and TRBJ1-4; TRBD1 matches at 7 bases. The CDR3 DNA follows: TGTGCCAGCTCACCGGACAGGTCAACTAATGAAAAACTGTTTTTT. Protein sequence: CASSPDRSTNEKLFF.